This T cell receptor (beta chain) was sequenced for a study of shared clonotypes between healthy human individuals. As for the study in general: Each donor's CD4 naive and CD4 memory cells filled three plates apiece, CD8 naive two, and CD8 memory one.

Assay: immunoSEQ multiplex PCR; the TCRdb copy retains only in-frame clones and omits some. This repertoire shows 2 million to 2.5 million clones, 85% to 95% found once; its top ten account for around 0.4%. The TCR originated in a man aged 18 to 29 in good health. Some clones in this sample may be carry-over from other donors' samples. The sample consisted of naive CD4+ T cells from PBMCs. Subset described: CD45RA+ positively selected.

CDR3 in amino acids: CASSFRGRGQPQHF. The CDR3, as DNA: TGTGCCAGTAGTTTTAGGGGCCGGGGTCAGCCCCAGCATTTT. The chain is built from TRBV19 and TRBJ1-5; possible D gene TRBD1, 5 bases. The CDR3 contains 14 residues. The V end lost 5 bases, the J end lost 6 bases, and 14 bases lay between the germline ends. The germline V gene encodes CDR1 LNHDA and CDR2 SQIVND (reference sequence).